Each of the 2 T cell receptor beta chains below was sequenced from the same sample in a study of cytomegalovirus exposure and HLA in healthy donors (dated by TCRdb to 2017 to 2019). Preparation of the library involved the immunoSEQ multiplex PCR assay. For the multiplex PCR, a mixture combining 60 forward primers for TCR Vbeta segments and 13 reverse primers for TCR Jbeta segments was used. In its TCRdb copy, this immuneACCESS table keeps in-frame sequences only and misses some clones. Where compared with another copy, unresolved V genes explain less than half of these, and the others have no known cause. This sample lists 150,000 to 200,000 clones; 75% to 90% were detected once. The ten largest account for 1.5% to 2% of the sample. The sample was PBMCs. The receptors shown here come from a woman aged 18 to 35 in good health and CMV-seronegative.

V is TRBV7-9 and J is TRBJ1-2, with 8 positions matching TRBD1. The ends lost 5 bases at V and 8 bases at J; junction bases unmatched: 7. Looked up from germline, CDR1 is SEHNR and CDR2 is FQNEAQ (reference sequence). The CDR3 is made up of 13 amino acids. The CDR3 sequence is CASSRDRISGYTF. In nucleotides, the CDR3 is TGTGCCAGCAGCCGGGACAGGATCTCGGGCTACACCTTC.

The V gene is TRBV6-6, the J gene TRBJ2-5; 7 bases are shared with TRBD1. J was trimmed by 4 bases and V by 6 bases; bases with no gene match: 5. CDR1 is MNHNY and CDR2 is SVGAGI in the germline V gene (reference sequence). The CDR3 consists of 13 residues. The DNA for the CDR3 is TGTGCCAGCAGGCGGACAGGTCGAGAGACCCAGTACTTC. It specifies CASRRTGRETQYF.